Listed below are T cell receptor beta chains from one sample, sequenced in a study of blood T cell repertoires in COVID-19. Clones were sequenced by immunoSEQ multiplex PCR, and TCRdb holds only the in-frame ones, with some missing. The sample yields about 27,000 clones, about 91% seen once. Input material: peripheral blood. The receptors were gathered from a human donor with active COVID-19. The donor label of this sample is uncertain. Each CDR3 is given without its conserved first and last residue. Each record gives: CDR3 protein, V gene, J gene, D gene. D genes are given only for firm matches.

ATESGDTDTQY	TRBV15	TRBJ2-3	NA
ASSVAPSPDTQY	TRBV9	TRBJ2-3	NA
ASSLGTRVGGEAF	TRBV18	TRBJ1-1	NA
ASSLSTANTEAF	TRBV3-1/TRBV3-2	TRBJ1-1	NA
ASSPIKGFGTDTQY	TRBV5-1	TRBJ2-3	NA
ASSLGSSGGPRQF	TRBV5-1	TRBJ2-1	TRBD2
ASSEMGQGDEKLF	TRBV25-1	TRBJ1-4	TRBD1
ASSQAGRQDYDYT	TRBV4-2	TRBJ1-2	NA
ASSYSGLTDTQY	TRBV5-1	TRBJ2-3	TRBD2
ASSQDPGQNFNEKLF	TRBV4-1	TRBJ1-4	TRBD1
ASSQGAGPQH	TRBV4-3	TRBJ1-5	NA
SVPGTSGISYEQY	TRBV29-1	TRBJ2-7	TRBD2
ASSYSGTAPEAF	TRBV6-2/TRBV6-3	TRBJ1-1	TRBD1
ASSQALSRANQPQH	TRBV4-1	TRBJ1-5	NA
ASSSPGMGGYT	TRBV7-2	TRBJ1-2	NA
ASSLGASGYSTDTQY	TRBV7-6	TRBJ2-3	TRBD2
ASSRTDRYYGYT	TRBV6-2/TRBV6-3	TRBJ1-2	NA
ASSGRDRVIHEQY	TRBV9	TRBJ2-7	TRBD1
ASSQVAGSGTEAF	TRBV3-1/TRBV3-2	TRBJ1-1	NA
ASSPGELASQETQY	TRBV4-1	TRBJ2-5	TRBD2
ASSYGGEGVYEQY	TRBV6-5	TRBJ2-7	NA
ASRDRGEKLF	TRBV6-6	TRBJ1-4	TRBD1
ASSQTTLEDETQY	TRBV11-2	TRBJ2-5	NA
AWGGQGQIRGYT	TRBV30	TRBJ1-2	TRBD1